The following is a T cell receptor (beta chain) sequence with its context. Its antigen is not known. The CDR3 covers 18 residues. The J segment lost 8 bases and the V segment lost 0 bases, leaving 9 bases of the junction unmatched. Germline V gene sequence: CDR1 KGHSH, CDR2 LQKENI. Time point indicated: newly diagnosed GD, antithyroid drugs for less than 3 months. After RNA was extracted from PBMCs, the TCR library was made from it. Investigators prepared the TCR beta libraries by applying iRepertoire HTBI primers and Arm-PCR of CDR3 regions. TCRdb fed the multiplex PCR reads into MiXCR, producing one record per CDR3 protein. This table holds 450,000 to 600,000 distinct CDR3 sequences, roughly 13% found once. The data were taken from a study of regulatory T cells in long-lasting Graves disease. Study context: Less than 3 months of antithyroid drugs had been taken by newly diagnosed Graves' patients.

Whole-study findings and limits: TRBV28, TRBJ1-2 and TRBJ2-5 were favored in persistent disease. Exclusively peripheral blood, rather than thyroid tissue, was studied.

The same sample was also studied in work on T cells in Graves' hyperthyroidism and ophthalmopathy. From that paper: Clinical symptoms, serum thyroxine and TRAb, thyroid ultrasound and orbital computed tomography were used for the diagnoses.

The TCR originated in a man aged 30-40 years with Graves disease. The chain joins TRBV18 to TRBJ2-1, with TRBD2 matching over 14 bases. The specimen was peripheral blood mononuclear cells (PBMCs), collected at new diagnosis, from a patient treated with antithyroid drugs. The CDR3 sequence is CASSPPLTSGRVIHEQFF. CDR3 nucleotide sequence: TGTGCCAGCTCACCACCGTTGACTAGCGGGAGGGTCATACATGAGCAGTTCTTC.